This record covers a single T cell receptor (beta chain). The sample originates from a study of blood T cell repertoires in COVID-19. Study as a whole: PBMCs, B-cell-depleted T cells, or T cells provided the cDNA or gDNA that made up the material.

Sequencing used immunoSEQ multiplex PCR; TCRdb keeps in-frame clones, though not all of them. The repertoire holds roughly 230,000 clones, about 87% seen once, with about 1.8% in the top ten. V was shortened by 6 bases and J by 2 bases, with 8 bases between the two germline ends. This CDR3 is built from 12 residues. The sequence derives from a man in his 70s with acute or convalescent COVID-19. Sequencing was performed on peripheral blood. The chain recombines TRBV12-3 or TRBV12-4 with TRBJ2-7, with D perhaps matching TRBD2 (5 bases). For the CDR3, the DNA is TGTGCCAGCAGCCCCGGGACCTACGAGCAGTACTTC. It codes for CASSPGTYEQYF.